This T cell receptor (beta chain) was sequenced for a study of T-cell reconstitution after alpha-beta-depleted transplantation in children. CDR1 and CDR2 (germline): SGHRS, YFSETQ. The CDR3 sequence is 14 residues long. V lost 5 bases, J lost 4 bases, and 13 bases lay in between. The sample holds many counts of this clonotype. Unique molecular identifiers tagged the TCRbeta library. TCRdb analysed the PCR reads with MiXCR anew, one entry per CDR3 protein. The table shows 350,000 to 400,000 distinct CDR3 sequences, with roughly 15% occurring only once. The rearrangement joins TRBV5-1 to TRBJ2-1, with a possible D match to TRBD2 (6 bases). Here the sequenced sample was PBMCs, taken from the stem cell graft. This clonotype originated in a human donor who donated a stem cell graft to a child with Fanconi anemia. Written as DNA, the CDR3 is TGCGCCAGCAGATCAATCGGAGGGTACAATGAGCAGTTCTTC. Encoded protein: CASRSIGGYNEQFF.